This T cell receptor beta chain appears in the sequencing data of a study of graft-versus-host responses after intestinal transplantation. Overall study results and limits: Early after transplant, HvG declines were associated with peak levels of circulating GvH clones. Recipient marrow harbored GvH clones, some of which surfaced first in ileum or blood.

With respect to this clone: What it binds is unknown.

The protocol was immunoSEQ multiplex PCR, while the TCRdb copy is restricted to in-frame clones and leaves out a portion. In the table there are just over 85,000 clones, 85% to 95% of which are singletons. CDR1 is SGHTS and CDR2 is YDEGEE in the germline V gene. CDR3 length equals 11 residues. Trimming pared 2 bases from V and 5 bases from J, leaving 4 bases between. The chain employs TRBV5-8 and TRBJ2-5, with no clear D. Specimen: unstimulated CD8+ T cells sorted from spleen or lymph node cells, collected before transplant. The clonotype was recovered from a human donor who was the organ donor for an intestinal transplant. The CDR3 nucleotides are TGTGCCAGCAGCTTCGTGGAGACCCAGTACTTC. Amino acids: CASSFVETQYF.